This T cell receptor (beta chain) was obtained from a study of T cell changes during pregnancy in multiple sclerosis. Only in-frame clones appear in the TCRdb table, and some are missing; sequencing was by immunoSEQ multiplex PCR. The sample shows over 55,000 clones, nearly 90% of them seen only once. Germline values: CDR1 SEHNR, CDR2 FQNEAQ (reference sequence). Trimming pared 5 bases from V and 2 bases from J, leaving 10 bases between. The CDR3 is made up of 13 amino acids. This receptor was taken from a female donor with multiple sclerosis, enrolled in a pregnancy study. Sample: peripheral blood, taken in the first trimester of pregnancy. The chain is built from TRBV7-9 and TRBJ2-7, with D possibly TRBD1 on 5 matching bases. CDR3 sequence: CASSRDSTYEQYF. The CDR3 DNA reads TGTGCCAGCAGCAGAGACAGTACCTACGAGCAGTACTTC.